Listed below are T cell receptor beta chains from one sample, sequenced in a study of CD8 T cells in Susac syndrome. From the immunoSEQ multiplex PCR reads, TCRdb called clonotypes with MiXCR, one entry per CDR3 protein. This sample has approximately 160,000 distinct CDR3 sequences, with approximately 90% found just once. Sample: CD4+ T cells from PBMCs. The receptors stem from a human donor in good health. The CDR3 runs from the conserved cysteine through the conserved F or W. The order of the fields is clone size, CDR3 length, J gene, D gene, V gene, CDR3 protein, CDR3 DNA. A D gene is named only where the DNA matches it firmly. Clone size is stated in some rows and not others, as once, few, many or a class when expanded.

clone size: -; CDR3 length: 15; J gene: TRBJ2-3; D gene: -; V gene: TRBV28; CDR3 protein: CASSLGGTSTDTQYF; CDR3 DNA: TGTGCCAGCAGTTTAGGCGGGACTAGCACAGATACGCAGTATTTT
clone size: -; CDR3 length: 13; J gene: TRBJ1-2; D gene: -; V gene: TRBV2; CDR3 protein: CASSGPGGTGYTF; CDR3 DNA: TGTGCCAGCAGTGGACCCGGGGGAACTGGCTACACCTTC
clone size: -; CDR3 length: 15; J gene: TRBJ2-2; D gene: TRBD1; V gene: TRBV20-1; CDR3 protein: CSAPRTGGANGELFF; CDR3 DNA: TGCAGTGCTCCACGGACAGGGGGCGCGAACGGGGAGCTGTTTTTT
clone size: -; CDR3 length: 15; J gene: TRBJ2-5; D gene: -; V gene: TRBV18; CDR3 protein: CASSPGSGYRETQYF; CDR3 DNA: TGTGCCAGCTCACCAGGTTCGGGGTATCGGGAGACCCAGTACTTC
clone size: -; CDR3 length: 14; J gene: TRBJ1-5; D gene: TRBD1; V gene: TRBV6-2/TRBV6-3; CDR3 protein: CASSSGQGYGPQHF; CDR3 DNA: TGTGCCAGCAGTTCCGGACAGGGTTACGGTCCCCAGCATTTT
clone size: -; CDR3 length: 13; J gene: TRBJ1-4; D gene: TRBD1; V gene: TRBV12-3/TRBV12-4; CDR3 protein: CASRAGQGTTLFF; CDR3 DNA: TGTGCCAGCAGGGCTGGACAGGGGACTACACTGTTTTTT
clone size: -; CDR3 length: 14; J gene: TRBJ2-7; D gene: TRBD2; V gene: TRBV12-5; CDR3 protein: CASGSPREAYEQYF; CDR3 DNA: TGTGCTAGTGGTTCCCCACGGGAGGCCTACGAGCAGTACTTC
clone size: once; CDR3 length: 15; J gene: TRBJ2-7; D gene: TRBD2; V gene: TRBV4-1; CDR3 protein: CASSQVASGGYEQYF; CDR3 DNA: TGCGCCAGCAGCCAAGTGGCTAGCGGGGGCTACGAGCAGTACTTC
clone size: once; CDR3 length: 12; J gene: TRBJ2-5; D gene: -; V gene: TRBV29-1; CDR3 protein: CSVETAQETQYF; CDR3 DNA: TGCAGCGTTGAGACAGCACAAGAGACCCAGTACTTC
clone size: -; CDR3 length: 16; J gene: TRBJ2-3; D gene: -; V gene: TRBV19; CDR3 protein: CATSPPWAGSTDTQYF; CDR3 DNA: TGTGCCACTAGCCCCCCCTGGGCAGGTAGCACAGATACGCAGTATTTT
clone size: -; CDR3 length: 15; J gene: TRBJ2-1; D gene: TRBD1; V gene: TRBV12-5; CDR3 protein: CASGPGQGRYDEQFF; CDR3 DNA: TGTGCTAGTGGACCCGGACAGGGGAGATACGATGAGCAGTTCTTC
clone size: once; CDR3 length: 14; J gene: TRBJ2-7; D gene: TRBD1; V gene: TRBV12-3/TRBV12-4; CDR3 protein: CASNTRDSLYEQYF; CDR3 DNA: TGTGCCAGCAACACCCGGGACAGTCTATACGAGCAGTACTTC
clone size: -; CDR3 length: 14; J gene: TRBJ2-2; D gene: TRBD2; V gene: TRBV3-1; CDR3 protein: CASSPGTSNGELFF; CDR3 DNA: TGTGCCAGCAGTCCCGGGACTAGCAACGGGGAGCTGTTTTTT
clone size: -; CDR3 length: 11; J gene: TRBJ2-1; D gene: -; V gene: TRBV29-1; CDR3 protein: CSVDGPDEQFF; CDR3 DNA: TGCAGCGTTGACGGACCCGATGAGCAGTTCTTC
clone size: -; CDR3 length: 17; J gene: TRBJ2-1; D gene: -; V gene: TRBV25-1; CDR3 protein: CASSEDPTSRIYNEQFF; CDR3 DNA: TGTGCCAGCAGTGAGGATCCTACTAGCCGGATATACAATGAGCAGTTCTTC
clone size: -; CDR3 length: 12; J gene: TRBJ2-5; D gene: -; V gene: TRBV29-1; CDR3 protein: CSVKQIQETQYF; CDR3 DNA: TGCAGCGTAAAACAGATCCAAGAGACCCAGTACTTC
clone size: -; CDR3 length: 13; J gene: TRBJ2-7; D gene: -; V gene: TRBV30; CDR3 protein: CAWSDDSYYEQYF; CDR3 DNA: TGTGCCTGGAGTGACGACAGCTACTACGAGCAGTACTTC
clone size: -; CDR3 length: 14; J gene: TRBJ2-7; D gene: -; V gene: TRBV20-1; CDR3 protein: CSATPGPRSYEQYF; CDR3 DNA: TGCAGTGCCACACCGGGGCCCCGCTCCTACGAGCAGTACTTC
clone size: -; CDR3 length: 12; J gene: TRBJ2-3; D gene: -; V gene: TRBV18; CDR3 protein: CASSKGGDTQYF; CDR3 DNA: TGTGCCAGCTCAAAGGGAGGAGATACGCAGTATTTT
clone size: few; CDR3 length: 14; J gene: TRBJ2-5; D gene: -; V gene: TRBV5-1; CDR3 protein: CASSLGRSQETQYF; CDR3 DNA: TGCGCCAGCAGCTTGGGAAGATCCCAAGAGACCCAGTACTTC
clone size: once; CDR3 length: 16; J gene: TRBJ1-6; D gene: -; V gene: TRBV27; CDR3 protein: CASSLSIAAYNSPLHF; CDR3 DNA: TGTGCCAGCAGTTTATCGATTGCGGCCTATAATTCACCCCTCCACTTT
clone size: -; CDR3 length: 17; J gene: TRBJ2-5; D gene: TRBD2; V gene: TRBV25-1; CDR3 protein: CASSQASGGLAQETQYF; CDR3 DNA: TGTGCCAGCTCCCAGGCTAGCGGGGGGCTAGCCCAAGAGACCCAGTACTTC
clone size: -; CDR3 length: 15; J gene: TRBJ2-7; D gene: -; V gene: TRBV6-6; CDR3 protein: CASSTWGFPAYEQYF; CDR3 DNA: TGTGCCAGCAGTACCTGGGGATTCCCGGCCTACGAGCAGTACTTC
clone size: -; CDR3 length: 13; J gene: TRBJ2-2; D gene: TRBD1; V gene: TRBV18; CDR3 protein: CASSRQGTGELFF; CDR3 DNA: TGTGCCAGCTCTCGACAGGGCACCGGGGAGCTGTTTTTT
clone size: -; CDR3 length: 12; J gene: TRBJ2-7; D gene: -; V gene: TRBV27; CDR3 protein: CASGATPSEQYF; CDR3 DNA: TGTGCCAGCGGAGCCACCCCCTCCGAGCAGTACTTC
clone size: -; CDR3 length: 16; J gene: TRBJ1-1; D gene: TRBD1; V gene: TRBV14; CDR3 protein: CASSQEGTALNTEAFF; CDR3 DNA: TGTGCCAGCAGCCAAGAGGGGACAGCCCTGAACACTGAAGCTTTCTTT
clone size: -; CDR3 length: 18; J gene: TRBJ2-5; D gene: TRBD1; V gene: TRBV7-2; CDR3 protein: CASSLAPQGGVGQETQYF; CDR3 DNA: TGTGCCAGCAGCTTAGCCCCGCAAGGGGGCGTTGGGCAAGAGACCCAGTACTTC
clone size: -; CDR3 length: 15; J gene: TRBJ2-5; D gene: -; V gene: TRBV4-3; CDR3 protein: CASSLGHEGGETQYF; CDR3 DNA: TGCGCCAGCAGCCTGGGTCACGAGGGTGGGGAGACCCAGTACTTC
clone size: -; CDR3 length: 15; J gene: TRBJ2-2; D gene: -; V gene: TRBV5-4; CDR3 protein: CASSLAGAQGGELFF; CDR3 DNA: TGTGCCAGCAGCTTGGCGGGGGCGCAGGGCGGGGAGCTGTTTTTT
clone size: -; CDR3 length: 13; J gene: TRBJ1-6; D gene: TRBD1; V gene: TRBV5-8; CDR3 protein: CASRDRAVSPLHF; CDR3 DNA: TGTGCCAGCCGCGACAGGGCAGTCTCACCCCTCCACTTT